This entry lists 15 T cell receptor beta chains sequenced from one sample in a study of CD8 T cells in Susac syndrome. RNA amounts of 0.5 to 1 ug underwent reverse transcription with random hexamers. Each CDR3 protein gets one entry after TCRdb re-called the immunoSEQ multiplex PCR reads with MiXCR. The repertoire holds tens of thousands of distinct CDR3 sequences, with just over 90% as singletons. The specimen sequenced was CD8+ T cells from PBMCs. These receptors were taken from a human donor with Susac syndrome.

The chain uses TRBV27 and TRBJ2-7; TRBD1 agrees at 7 bases. The CDR3 is made up of 14 amino acids. V trimming: 5 bases; J trimming: 0 bases; junction bases outside the gene matches: 4. The germline gives CDR1 MNHEY, CDR2 SMNVEV (reference sequence). In DNA, the CDR3 is TGTGCCAGCAGTGGACAGGCGAGCTCCTACGAGCAGTACTTC. Amino acids: CASSGQASSYEQYF.

The V gene is TRBV12-3 or TRBV12-4, the J gene TRBJ2-3; 8 bases are a match to TRBD2. The CDR3 totals 14 residues. V shed 6 bases, J shed 2 bases, and the junction held 4 bases outside the gene matches. The CDR3 reads CASSWTSPTDTQYF. As DNA, the CDR3 is TGTGCCAGCAGCTGGACTAGCCCCACAGATACGCAGTATTTT.

The chain employs TRBV19 and TRBJ1-1, with 8 bases identical to TRBD1. Germline V gene data show CDR1 as LNHDA and CDR2 as SQIVND (reference sequence). There are 14 residues in the CDR3. Trimming cost V 6 bases and J 5 bases; bases outside gene matches: 8. CDR3 sequence reads: CASSQTGAWTEAFF. The CDR3 coding sequence is TGTGCCAGTAGCCAGACAGGGGCTTGGACTGAAGCTTTCTTT.

V is TRBV28 and J is TRBJ2-7; tentative D call: TRBD2 (6 bases). The CDR3 loop spans 13 amino acids. V lost 8 bases and J lost 3, with 14 bases in between. The germline V gene has CDR1 MDHEN and CDR2 SYDVKM. This CDR3 reads CASLRGGFYEQYF. CDR3 nucleotides: TGTGCCAGCCTAAGAGGAGGGTTCTACGAGCAGTACTTC.

There are a few counts of this clonotype. The rearrangement uses TRBV7-9 and TRBJ2-7; 7 nucleotides align to TRBD1. CDR3 length equals 13 residues. Germline values: CDR1 SEHNR, CDR2 FQNEAQ (reference sequence). J was trimmed by 3 bases and V by 8 bases; bases with no gene match: 7. The CDR3 DNA follows: TGTGCCAGCGTCGGGACAGCTGACTACGAGCAGTACTTC. Translated: CASVGTADYEQYF.

V and J are TRBV7-8 and TRBJ2-7, with 9 bases that match TRBD1. This CDR3 comprises 16 residues. In germline, CDR1 is SGHVS, CDR2 FQNEAQ. After removal of 2 bases from V and 4 bases from J, the junction contained 9 bases not matched to a gene. The CDR3 bases are TGTGCCAGCAGCTTACATAACAGGGGGCCAAGGTACGAGCAGTACTTC. Translating it yields CASSLHNRGPRYEQYF. Full variable domain (outside the CDR3, taken from reference TRBV7-8 and TRBJ2-7): GAGVSQSPRYKVAKRGQDVALRCDPISGHVSLFWYQQALGQGPEFLTYFQNEAQLDKSGLPSDRFFAERPEGSVSTLKIQRTQQEDSAVYLCASSLHNRGPRYEQYFGPGTRLTVT.

The CDR3 bases are TGTGCCAGCAGACCCGCAGGGACCTACGAGCAGTACTTC. It codes for CASRPAGTYEQYF. The V and J genes are TRBV28 and TRBJ2-7; D is possibly TRBD1 (5 bases). The CDR3 extends over 13 amino acids. V was pared by 6 bases and J by 2 bases, with 11 bases between. Germline assignment: CDR1 MDHEN and CDR2 SYDVKM.

CDR3 protein: CASSQDEGQGWEKLFF. CDR3 DNA sequence: TGTGCCAGCAGCCAAGATGAGGGACAGGGTTGGGAAAAACTGTTTTTT. The V call is TRBV3-1, the J call TRBJ1-4, with 9 bases that match TRBD1. Germline V lookup: CDR1 LGHDT, CDR2 YNNKEL (reference sequence). The CDR3 covers 16 residues. J lost 8 bases, V lost 0 bases, and 7 bases had no gene match. The full variable domain, rest sourced from reference TRBV3-1 and TRBJ1-4, is DTAVSQTPKYLVTQMGNDKSIKCEQNLGHDTMYWYKQDSKKFLKIMFSYNNKELIINETVPNRFSPKSPDKAHLNLHINSLELGDSAVYFCASSQDEGQGWEKLFFGSGTQLSVL.

This chain joins TRBV29-1 and TRBJ2-7; D is perhaps TRBD2 (5 bases). Trimming removed 4 bases from V and 0 bases from J, with 10 bases in between. CDR1 is SQVTM, CDR2 ANQGSEA, per germline. The CDR3 contains 13 residues. CDR3 loop: CSVVAGDSYEQYF. CDR3 nucleotide sequence: TGCAGCGTTGTTGCCGGGGACTCCTACGAGCAGTACTTC.

This chain links TRBV7-9 with TRBJ1-2, with 9 bases identical to TRBD1. After removal of 2 bases from V and 4 bases from J, the junction contained 8 bases not matched to a gene. Germline CDR1 and CDR2: SEHNR and FQNEAQ (reference sequence). This CDR3 contains 16 residues. The CDR3 DNA sequence: TGTGCCAGCAGCTTAACCGAACAGGGGGCAGGCTATGGCTACACCTTC. This encodes CASSLTEQGAGYGYTF.

CDR3 bases: TGTGCCAGCTCACCCCAACTAGCGGGAGACACCGGGGAGCTGTTTTTT. It encodes CASSPQLAGDTGELFF. This chain links TRBV18 with TRBJ2-2; 11 nucleotides match TRBD2. Germline CDR1 and CDR2: KGHSH and LQKENI. The CDR3 has 16 residues. The ends lost 3 bases at V and 3 bases at J; junction bases unmatched: 3.

The chain joins TRBV13 to TRBJ2-7; weak D call: TRBD1 (6 bases). Germline CDR1 PRHDT, CDR2 FYEKMQ (reference sequence). The germline V and J ends were trimmed by 5 bases and 4 bases, with 18 bases remaining between them. The CDR3 is 15 residues long. The CDR3 spells CASSAHRELPYEQYF. Written as DNA, the CDR3 is TGTGCCAGCAGCGCCCACAGGGAGCTGCCATACGAGCAGTACTTC.

This chain joins TRBV28 and TRBJ1-6; TRBD1 is a possible D gene (6 bases). The V gene's germline CDR1 is MDHEN and CDR2 SYDVKM. The V and J ends lost 8 bases and 7 bases respectively, with 12 bases between them. The CDR3 loop spans 13 amino acids. CDR3 amino acids: CASWPGVNSPLHF. In DNA form, the CDR3 reads TGTGCCAGCTGGCCAGGGGTGAATTCACCCCTCCACTTT.

This rearrangement joins TRBV4-1 to TRBJ2-2; either TRBD1 or TRBD2 may supply D (5 bases each). Per the germline V gene, CDR1 is MGHRA and CDR2 is YSYEKL. This CDR3 spans 17 amino acids. Trimming took 4 bases from V and 5 from J, leaving 20 bases between them. The CDR3 bases are TGCGCCAGCAGCCGAGTCCGCCCCGGGACCAAGACCGGGGAGCTGTTTTTT. Translating gives CASSRVRPGTKTGELFF.

The chain uses TRBV11-3 and TRBJ2-2, with 13 bases lining up with TRBD2. This CDR3 is 18 amino acids long. Germline values: CDR1 SGHNT, CDR2 YENEEA. Trimming at V came to 5 bases and at J to 2 bases, leaving 8 bases not matched to a gene. CDR3 sequence: CASSETSGGTSNTGELFF. The CDR3 DNA is TGTGCCAGCAGCGAGACTAGCGGGGGGACTTCTAACACCGGGGAGCTGTTTTTT.